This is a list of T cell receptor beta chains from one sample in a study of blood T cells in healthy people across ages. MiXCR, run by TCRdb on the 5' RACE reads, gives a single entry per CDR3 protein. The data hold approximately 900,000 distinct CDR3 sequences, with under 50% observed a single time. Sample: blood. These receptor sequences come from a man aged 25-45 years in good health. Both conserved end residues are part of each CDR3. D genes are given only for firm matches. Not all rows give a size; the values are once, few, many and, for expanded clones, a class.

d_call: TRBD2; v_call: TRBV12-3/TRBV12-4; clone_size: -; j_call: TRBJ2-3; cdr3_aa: CASSLGLAGGHITDTQYF; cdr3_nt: TGTGCCAGCAGTTTAGGGCTAGCGGGGGGGCATATCACAGATACGCAGTATTTT
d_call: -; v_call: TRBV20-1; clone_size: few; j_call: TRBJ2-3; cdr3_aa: CRGWRDTQYF; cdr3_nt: TGCAGGGGCTGGAGGGATACGCAGTATTTT
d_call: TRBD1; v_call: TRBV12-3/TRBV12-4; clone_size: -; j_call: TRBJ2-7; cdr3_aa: CASVLGTGGYNEQYF; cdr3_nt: TGTGCCTCTGTCCTCGGGACAGGGGGTTACAATGAGCAGTACTTC
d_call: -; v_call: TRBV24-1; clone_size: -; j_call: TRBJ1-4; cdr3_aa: CATSDLGGKLFF; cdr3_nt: TGTGCCACCAGTGATTTAGGCGGGAAACTGTTTTTT
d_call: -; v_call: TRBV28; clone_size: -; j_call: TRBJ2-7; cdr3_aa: CASSPQQVGSYEQYF; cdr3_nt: TGTGCCAGCAGTCCACAACAGGTTGGCTCCTACGAGCAGTACTTC
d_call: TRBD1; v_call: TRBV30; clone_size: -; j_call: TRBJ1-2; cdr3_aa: CAWRETGAVSGYTF; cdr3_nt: TGTGCCTGGAGGGAAACAGGGGCTGTATCTGGCTACACCTTC
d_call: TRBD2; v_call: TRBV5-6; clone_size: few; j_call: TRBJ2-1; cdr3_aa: CASSFRLAGGQNEQFF; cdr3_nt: TGTGCCAGCAGCTTTCGTCTAGCGGGGGGGCAGAATGAGCAGTTCTTC
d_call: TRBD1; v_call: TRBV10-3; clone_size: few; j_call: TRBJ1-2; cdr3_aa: CAISDRTGSGYTF; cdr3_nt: TGTGCCATCAGTGATAGGACAGGGAGTGGCTACACCTTC
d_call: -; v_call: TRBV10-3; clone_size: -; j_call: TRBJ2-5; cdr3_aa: CAISDSRGGETQYF; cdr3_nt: TGTGCCATCAGTGACTCCCGGGGAGGAGAGACCCAGTACTTC
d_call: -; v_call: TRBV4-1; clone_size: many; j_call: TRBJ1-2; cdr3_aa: CASSQDRGRAGGYTF; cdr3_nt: TGCGCCAGCAGCCAAGATCGGGGGCGAGCCGGAGGCTACACCTTC
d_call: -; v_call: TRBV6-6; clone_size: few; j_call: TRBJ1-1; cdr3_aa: CASSYGGARGEAFF; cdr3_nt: TGTGCCAGCAGTTACGGGGGGGCTCGCGGTGAAGCTTTCTTT
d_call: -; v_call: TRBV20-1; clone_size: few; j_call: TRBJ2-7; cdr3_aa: CSARVDEQYF; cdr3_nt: TGCAGTGCTAGAGTTGACGAGCAGTACTTC
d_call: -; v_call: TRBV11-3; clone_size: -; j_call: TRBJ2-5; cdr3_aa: CASSLDLSGVLQETQYF; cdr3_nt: TGTGCCAGCAGCTTAGATCTCTCAGGAGTCCTCCAAGAGACCCAGTACTTC
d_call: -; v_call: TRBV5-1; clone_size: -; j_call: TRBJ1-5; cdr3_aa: CASSEDGSNQPQHF; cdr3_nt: TGCGCCAGCAGCGAGGACGGTAGCAATCAGCCCCAGCATTTT
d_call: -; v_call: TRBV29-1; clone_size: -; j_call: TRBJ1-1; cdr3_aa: CSVLNTEAFF; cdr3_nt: TGCAGCGTTCTTAACACTGAAGCTTTCTTT
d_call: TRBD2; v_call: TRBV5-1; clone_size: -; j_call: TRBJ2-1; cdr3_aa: CASSLAWTSGGAKLDEQFF; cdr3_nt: TGCGCCAGCAGCTTGGCCTGGACTAGCGGGGGGGCTAAGCTCGATGAGCAGTTCTTC
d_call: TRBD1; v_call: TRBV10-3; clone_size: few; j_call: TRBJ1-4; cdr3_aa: CAIRGDRGAEKLFF; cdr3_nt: TGTGCCATCAGGGGGGACAGGGGAGCTGAAAAACTGTTTTTT
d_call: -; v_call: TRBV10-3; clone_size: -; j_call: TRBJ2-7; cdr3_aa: CAISESRSPGRYNEQYF; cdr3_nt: TGTGCCATCAGTGAGTCGAGGAGTCCGGGGAGGTACAATGAGCAGTACTTC
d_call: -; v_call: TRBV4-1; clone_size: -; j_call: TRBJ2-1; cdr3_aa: CASSQDREHGNNGQFF; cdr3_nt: TGCGCCAGCAGCCAAGATCGGGAGCATGGGAACAATGGGCAGTTCTTC
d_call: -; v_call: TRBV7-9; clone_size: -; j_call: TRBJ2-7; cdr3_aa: CASSLPGAINFEQYF; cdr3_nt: TGTGCCAGTAGCTTACCGGGGGCGATAAATTTCGAGCAGTACTTC
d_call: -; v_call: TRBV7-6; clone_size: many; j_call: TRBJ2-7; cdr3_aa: CASSERSPQQYF; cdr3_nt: TGTGCCAGCAGCGAGCGTTCTCCTCAGCAGTACTTC
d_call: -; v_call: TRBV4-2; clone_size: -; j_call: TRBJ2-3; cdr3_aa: CASSRSLEDAQYF; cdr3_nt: TGTGCCAGCAGCCGCTCTTTGGAAGATGCGCAGTATTTT
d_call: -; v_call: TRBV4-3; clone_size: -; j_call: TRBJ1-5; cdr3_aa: CASSENAGDGNQPQHF; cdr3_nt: TGCGCCAGCAGCGAAAACGCGGGAGACGGCAATCAGCCCCAGCATTTT
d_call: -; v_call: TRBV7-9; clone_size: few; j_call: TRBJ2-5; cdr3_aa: CASSLEYGVYQETQYF; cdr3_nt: TGTGCCAGCAGCTTAGAGTATGGGGTGTACCAAGAGACCCAGTACTTC
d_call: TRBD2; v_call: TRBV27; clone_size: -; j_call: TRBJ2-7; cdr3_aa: CASSFGSGSDYEQYF; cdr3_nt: TGTGCCAGCAGTTTTGGTAGCGGGTCAGACTACGAGCAGTACTTC
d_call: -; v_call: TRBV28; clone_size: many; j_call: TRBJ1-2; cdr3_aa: CASSPSNYGYTF; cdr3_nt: TGTGCCAGCAGCCCGAGTAACTATGGCTACACCTTC
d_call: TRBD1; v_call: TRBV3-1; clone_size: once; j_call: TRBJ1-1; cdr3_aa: CASSQRGGVHTEAFF; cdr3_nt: TGTGCCAGCAGCCAGAGAGGGGGCGTACACACTGAAGCTTTCTTT
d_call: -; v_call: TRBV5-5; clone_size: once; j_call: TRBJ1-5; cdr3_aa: CASRQDPYSNQPQHF; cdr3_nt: TGTGCCAGCAGACAGGACCCTTATAGCAATCAGCCCCAGCATTTT
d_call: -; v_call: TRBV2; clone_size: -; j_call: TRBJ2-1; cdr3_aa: CASSEEGAYNEQFF; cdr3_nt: TGTGCCAGCAGTGAGGAGGGAGCCTACAATGAGCAGTTCTTC
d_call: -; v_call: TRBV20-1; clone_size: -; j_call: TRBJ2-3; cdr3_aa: CSARGSDPYEGELPTDTQYF; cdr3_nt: TGCAGTGCTAGAGGGTCGGATCCCTACGAGGGGGAGCTACCCACAGATACGCAGTATTTT
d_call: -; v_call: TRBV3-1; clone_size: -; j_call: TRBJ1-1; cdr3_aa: CASSQEKAGTEAFF; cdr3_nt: TGTGCCAGCAGCCAAGAGAAGGCAGGCACTGAAGCTTTCTTT
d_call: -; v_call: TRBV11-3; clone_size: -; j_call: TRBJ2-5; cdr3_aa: CASSLTRPAGETQYF; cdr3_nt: TGTGCCAGCAGCTTGACACGTCCGGCCGGGGAGACCCAGTACTTC
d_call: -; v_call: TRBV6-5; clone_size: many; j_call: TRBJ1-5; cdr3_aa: CASSPGFRSNQPQHF; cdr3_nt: TGTGCCAGCAGCCCAGGGTTTAGGAGCAATCAGCCCCAGCATTTT
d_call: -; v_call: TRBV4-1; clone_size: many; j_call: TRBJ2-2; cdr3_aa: CASSQEGTTNTGELFF; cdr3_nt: TGCGCCAGCAGCCAAGAAGGGACCACGAACACCGGGGAGCTGTTTTTT
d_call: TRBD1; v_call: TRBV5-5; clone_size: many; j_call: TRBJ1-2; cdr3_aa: CASSQQGNYGYTF; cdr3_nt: TGTGCCAGCAGCCAACAGGGGAACTATGGCTACACCTTC
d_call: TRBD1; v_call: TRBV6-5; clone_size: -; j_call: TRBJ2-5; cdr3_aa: CASTGRGFGETQYF; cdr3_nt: TGTGCCAGCACGGGCAGGGGGTTTGGGGAGACCCAGTACTTC
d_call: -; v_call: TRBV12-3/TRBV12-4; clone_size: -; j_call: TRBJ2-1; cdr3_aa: CASSLDFYSSYNEQFF; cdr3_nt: TGTGCCAGCAGTTTAGACTTTTATAGCTCCTACAATGAGCAGTTCTTC
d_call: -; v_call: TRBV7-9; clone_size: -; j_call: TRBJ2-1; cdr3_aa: CASMERSSYNEQFF; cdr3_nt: TGTGCCAGCATGGAACGGAGCTCCTACAATGAGCAGTTCTTC
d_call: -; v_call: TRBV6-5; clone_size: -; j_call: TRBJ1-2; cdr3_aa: CASRYSGSGYTF; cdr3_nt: TGTGCCAGCAGGTACAGCGGTTCTGGCTACACCTTC
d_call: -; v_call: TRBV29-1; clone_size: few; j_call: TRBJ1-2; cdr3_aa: CSVEEQASYGYTF; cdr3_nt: TGCAGCGTTGAAGAACAGGCCTCATATGGCTACACCTTC
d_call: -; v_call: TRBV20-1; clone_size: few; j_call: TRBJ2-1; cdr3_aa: CSARDEAFKNEQFF; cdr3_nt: TGCAGTGCTAGAGATGAAGCTTTTAAAAATGAGCAGTTCTTC
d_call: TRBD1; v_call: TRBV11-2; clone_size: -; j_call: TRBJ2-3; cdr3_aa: CASSSTLTGQGTTDTQYF; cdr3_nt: TGTGCCAGCAGCTCCACCTTAACGGGACAGGGGACGACAGATACGCAGTATTTT
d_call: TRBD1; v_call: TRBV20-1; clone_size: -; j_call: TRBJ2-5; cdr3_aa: CSASGQGARETQYF; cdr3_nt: TGCAGTGCTAGTGGCCAGGGGGCACGGGAGACCCAGTACTTC
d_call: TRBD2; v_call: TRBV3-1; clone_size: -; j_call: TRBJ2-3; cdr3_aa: CASSQRGTSGGDRTDTQYF; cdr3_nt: TGTGCCAGCAGCCAAAGGGGAACTAGCGGGGGGGATCGCACAGATACGCAGTATTTT
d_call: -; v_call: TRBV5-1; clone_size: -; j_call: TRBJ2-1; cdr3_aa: CASSLDPASGEQFF; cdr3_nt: TGCGCCAGCAGCTTGGATCCAGCCTCGGGGGAGCAGTTCTTC
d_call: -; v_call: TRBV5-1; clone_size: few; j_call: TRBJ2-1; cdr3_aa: CASSWGEDYNEQFF; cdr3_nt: TGCGCCAGCAGCTGGGGTGAGGACTACAATGAGCAGTTCTTC
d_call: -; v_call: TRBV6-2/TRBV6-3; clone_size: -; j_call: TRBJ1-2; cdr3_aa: CASSYSGREDYGYTF; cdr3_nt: TGTGCCAGCAGTTACTCGGGCAGGGAGGACTATGGCTACACCTTC
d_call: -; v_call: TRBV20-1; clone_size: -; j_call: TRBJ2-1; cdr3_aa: CSASTQGGINEQFF; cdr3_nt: TGCAGTGCTAGTACACAGGGGGGGATCAATGAGCAGTTCTTC
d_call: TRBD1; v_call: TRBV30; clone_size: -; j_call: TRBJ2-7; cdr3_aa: CAWTRDRAYEQYF; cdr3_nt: TGTGCCTGGACCCGGGACAGGGCATACGAGCAGTACTTC
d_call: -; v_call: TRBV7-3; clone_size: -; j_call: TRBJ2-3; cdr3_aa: CASSLGEWVDTQYF; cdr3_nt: TGTGCCAGCAGCTTAGGCGAGTGGGTGGATACGCAGTATTTT